This T cell receptor (beta chain) was obtained from a study of blood T cell repertoires in COVID-19. Libraries were prepared by immunoSEQ multiplex PCR; TCRdb keeps only in-frame clonotypes and omits some of them. The top ten hold about 8.3% of the sample, which has under 200,000 clones, 60% to 85% seen once. V lost 5 bases and J lost 6, with 18 bases in between. Germline-derived CDR1 and CDR2 are SQVTM and ANQGSEA. CDR3 size: 14 residues. The clonotype comes from a man in his 60s with acute or convalescent COVID-19. This chain links TRBV29-1 with TRBJ2-3; TRBD2 might be the D (7 bases). Sequences were obtained from peripheral blood. This CDR3 is CSVRTGGNSDTQYF. The CDR3, as DNA: TGCAGCGTTAGGACGGGGGGCAATTCGGATACGCAGTATTTT.